This entry features one T cell receptor (beta chain) sequence. The antigen remains unidentified. This sample was included in a study of cytomegalovirus exposure and HLA in healthy donors. Study-level points and caveats: The study listed approximately 170 cytomegalovirus-associated TCR beta chains. Specificity of three CMV-associated chains for CMV antigens was verified in vitro.

The PCR was carried out with 60 Vbeta primers and 13 Jbeta primers. TCRdb keeps only in-frame clones here, not all; method: immunoSEQ multiplex PCR. The sample includes about 120,000 clones, about 76% seen only once; the top ten take 3.5% to 4.5%. The germline V gene has CDR1 LGHNA and CDR2 YSLEER. CDR3 length equals 16 residues. The trim removed 0 bases at V and 3 bases at J, leaving 7 bases unmatched. Input material: PBMCs. The J gene is TRBJ2-7, the V gene TRBV4-3; TRBD2 agrees at 8 bases. This clonotype originated in a woman in her 30s in good health and CMV-seronegative. The CDR3 DNA reads as TGCGCCAGCAGCCAAGATCCTTCGGGAGGGCACTACGAGCAGTACTTC. Translating it yields CASSQDPSGGHYEQYF.